The clone carrying this T cell receptor beta chain was detected ten times or more. TCR beta CDR3 regions were amplified from RNA transcripts. TCR CDR3 underwent first-round RT-PCR with the HTBI primer set. TCRdb recomputed calls from the multiplex PCR reads with MiXCR, one row per CDR3 protein. Of about 640,000 distinct CDR3 sequences detected, about 14% appear once; the ten largest clones hold around 12%. The record originates from a study of T cells in Graves' hyperthyroidism and ophthalmopathy. Per germline, CDR1 SEHNR and CDR2 FQNEAQ (reference sequence). There are 14 residues in the CDR3. V lost 5 bases, J lost 5 bases, and 6 bases stayed unmatched.

The rearrangement uses TRBV7-9 and TRBJ2-4; 7 nucleotides agree with TRBD1. The clonotype was recovered from a woman aged 45-60 years with Graves' ophthalmopathy. What was sequenced was blood. For the CDR3, the DNA is TGTGCCAGCAGCAGAACAGGGGTGGAAAACATTCAGTACTTC. Translation gives CASSRTGVENIQYF.